The 8 T cell receptor beta chains in this list originate from one sample, sequenced in a study of pediatric ulcerative colitis. Profiling relied on immunoSEQ multiplex PCR, and the TCRdb table lists in-frame clones only, not all of them. The profile covers over 9,000 clones, with over 75% appearing a single time and 7% taken by the ten largest. The specimen was blood. These receptors were collected from a girl under 18 with moderate ulcerative colitis.

This clone was observed once. The J gene is TRBJ2-7, the V gene TRBV2; a weak D match, TRBD2 (5 bases). Germline CDR1 reads SNHLY; CDR2 reads FYNNEI. The CDR3 has 15 residues. V shed 9 bases and J shed 2 bases, with 20 bases lying between them. CDR3 sequence reads: CASSRGPGPTYEQYF. DNA of the CDR3: TGTGCCAGTTCCCGCGGGCCGGGCCCAACCTACGAGCAGTACTTC.

This clone was observed a single time. The chain is built from TRBV7-9 and TRBJ2-7; 12 bases line up with TRBD2. Trimming cost V 1 base and J 5 bases; bases outside gene matches: 15. CDR3 length equals 19 residues. CDR1 and CDR2 from the germline V gene are SEHNR and FQNEAQ (reference sequence). The CDR3 bases are TGTGCCAGCAGCTTAGGGTGGGGATTGTCTAGCGGGAGGGCTGACGAGCAGTACTTC. As protein: CASSLGWGLSSGRADEQYF.

The chain recombines TRBV27 with TRBJ1-2; no reliable D call. V was clipped by 0 bases and J by 5 bases, with 10 bases between them. This CDR3 spans 14 amino acids. Germline-derived CDR1 and CDR2 are MNHEY and SMNVEV (reference sequence). DNA for the CDR3: TGTGCCAGCAGTTTATCAATGACCGGATATGGCTACACCTTC. This sequence encodes CASSLSMTGYGYTF.

The chain has TRBV5-4 and TRBJ2-5; 10 bases match TRBD2. V was pared by 0 bases and J by 2 bases, with 1 base of the junction left unmatched. Germline CDR1 and CDR2: SGHNT and YYREEE (reference sequence). This CDR3 spans 15 amino acids. The CDR3 DNA sequence: TGTGCCAGCAGCTTGGGGACTAGCGGTCAAGAGACCCAGTACTTC. Amino acids: CASSLGTSGQETQYF.

J is TRBJ2-6 and V is TRBV4-1, with no clear D. The CDR3 covers 17 residues. The germline CDR1 and CDR2 sequences are MGHRA and YSYEKL. The V end was cut by 5 bases, the J end by 0 bases, with 14 bases between. The CDR3 sequence: CASSYTDVLSGANVLTF. DNA for the CDR3: TGCGCCAGCAGCTACACCGATGTTCTCTCTGGGGCCAACGTCCTGACTTTC.

This chain uses TRBV19 with TRBJ1-2; D may be TRBD1 (5 bases). Germline V gene lookup returns CDR1 LNHDA and CDR2 SQIVND (reference sequence). V lost 3 bases, J lost 5 bases, and 16 bases lay in between. CDR3 length equals 15 residues. The CDR3 protein is CASSIPGAPRYGYTF. DNA for the CDR3: TGTGCCAGTAGTATTCCCGGGGCTCCAAGGTATGGCTACACCTTC.

CDR3 DNA: TGTGCCATCAGTGATCAGGGATGGGGGGGCTACACCTTC. As protein: CAISDQGWGGYTF. This chain links TRBV10-3 with TRBJ1-2, with a possible D match to TRBD1 (5 bases). Between the trimmed V and J ends, which lost 3 bases and 8 bases, there was a span of 13 bases. CDR3 length: 13 amino acids. The germline CDR1 and CDR2 sequences are ENHRY and SYGVKD.

This chain connects TRBV19 to TRBJ1-6; D is undetermined. This CDR3 region has 15 residues. Per the germline V gene, CDR1 is LNHDA and CDR2 is SQIVND (reference sequence). Trimming stripped 6 bases from V and 0 bases from J, with 9 bases between. This CDR3 reads CASRKESSYNSPLHF. In DNA, the CDR3 is TGTGCCAGTAGGAAAGAAAGCTCCTATAATTCACCCCTCCACTTT.